This T cell receptor beta chain was recorded in a study of CXCR3-negative and CXCR3-positive naive CD8 T cells. This CDR3 has 13 amino acids. Study-wide results and caveats: CXCR3-positive naive cells carried more hydrophobic TRB CDR3s than CXCR3-negative ones. In both naive subsets diversity was comparably high, whereas memory CD8+ cells showed much lower diversity. CXCR3 expression dropped partially after cryopreservation, and most assays relied on fresh PBMCs.

5' RACE that incorporated UMI labels was used to prepare the TRB cDNA libraries. From its re-call of the 5' RACE reads, TCRdb lists each CDR3 protein once, without DNA. The specimen's table records 84,000 or so distinct CDR3 sequences. Concerning this clonotype: The antigen is not known.

V usage is TRBV12-3 or TRBV12-4 and J usage is TRBJ1-2; the D gene TCRdb calls, TRBD1, cannot be checked with no DNA. The TCR was taken from a human donor in good health. Some clones in this sample may be carry-over from other donors' samples. The sample comprised naive CXCR3+ CD8+ T cells from blood. Noted subset: CD45RO-CCR7+CD27+CD95- naive CD8+ T cells expressing CXCR3 (TNR3+). This chain's CDR3 is CASSLSGAGGYTF.